This T cell receptor beta chain was sequenced during a study of shared clonotypes between healthy human individuals. Deep-level settings were used for running the assay. Data came from immunoSEQ multiplex PCR; TCRdb stores just in-frame clones and leaves some out. The sample yields roughly 2,000,000 clones, about 95% seen once. CD45RO-negative, CCR7-selected cells formed the naive CD8 fraction, which excluded terminally differentiated effector memory CD45RA+ cells. Trimming removed 6 bases at V and 2 bases at J, with 13 bases between. The CDR3 totals 15 residues. CDR1 is MNHNY and CDR2 is SVGAGI in the germline V gene (reference sequence).

This sequence joins TRBV6-6 and TRBJ2-2; tentative D call: TRBD2 (5 bases). Sequencing input: naive CD8+ T cells sorted from blood. This clonotype was sampled from a man aged 18 to 35 in good health. CDR3 nucleotide sequence: TGTGCCAGCAGGACATCACGGGAAAACACCGGGGAGCTGTTTTTT. Its translation: CASRTSRENTGELFF.